The 16 T cell receptor beta chains listed next were all sequenced from one sample in a study of T cell repertoires in cytomegalovirus infection (dated by TCRdb to about 2019). TCRdb names Illumina HiSeq 1500 as the instrument used. The public sequencing data were trimmed at Q25 with fastp and processed into clonotypes with MiXCR by TCRdb, which kept only in-frame beta chains. Identical CDR3 proteins give one entry, which carries the most common genes and DNA. The sample data list about 770,000 distinct CDR3 sequences, and about 28% of these were observed just once. Roughly 13% of the sample belongs to the ten largest clones. What the treatment or condition label conveys for this sample: in vitro stimulation with specific CMV peptide epitopes to enrich CMV-specific T cells. Their recognized antigens are unknown. The input for sequencing was cultured CD8+ T cells from PBMCs, taken from culture after CMV antigen stimulation. Receptor source: a human donor in good health (CMV status not recorded). Some clones in this sample may be carry-over from other donors' samples.

This clonotype was observed a few times. The chain joins TRBV27 to TRBJ1-2; 8 bases agree with TRBD1. The CDR3 is 16 residues long. Germline lookup yields CDR1 MNHEY and CDR2 SMNVEV (reference sequence). V trimming: 5 bases; J trimming: 3 bases; junction bases outside the gene matches: 11. The CDR3 reads CASSPRTGTRDYGYTF. The CDR3 nucleotides are TGTGCCAGCAGTCCTCGGACAGGGACCCGGGACTATGGCTACACCTTC.

V gene TRBV5-8 combines with J gene TRBJ1-5; unclear D gene. CDR1 is SGHTS and CDR2 is YDEGEE in the germline V gene. CDR3 length: 15 amino acids. Trimming removed 1 base from V and 5 bases from J, with 13 bases in between. The CDR3 is CASSLSPGSYQPQHF. DNA for the CDR3: TGTGCCAGCAGCTTGTCCCCCGGTTCTTATCAGCCCCAGCATTTT.

The V call is TRBV5-6, the J call TRBJ1-3, with D uncertain. The CDR3 covers 13 residues. Germline V gives CDR1 SGHDT, CDR2 YYEEEE. The V end lost 3 bases, the J end lost 4 bases, and 8 bases lay between the germline ends. The CDR3 protein is CASSSYRGNTIYF. The CDR3 bases are TGTGCCAGCAGCTCTTACCGCGGAAACACCATATATTTT. Using reference TRBV5-6 and TRBJ1-3 for the parts outside the CDR3, the full variable domain is DAGVTQSPTHLIKTRGQQVTLRCSPKSGHDTVSWYQQALGQGPQFIFQYYEEEERQRGNFPDRFSGHQFPNYSSELNVNALLLGDSALYLCASSSYRGNTIYFGEGSWLTVV.

The table lists this clonotype with a few counts. In DNA form, the CDR3 reads TGTGCCAGCAGTTTGCTGTCGGACAGGGGGCTGTACGAGCAGTACTTC. Translated, it gives CASSLLSDRGLYEQYF. The chain recombines TRBV27 with TRBJ2-7, with 11 positions matching TRBD1. Germline loops: CDR1 MNHEY, CDR2 SMNVEV (reference sequence). CDR3 size: 16 residues. J gave up 4 bases and V 3 bases, and 8 bases lay outside the gene matches.

The table lists this clonotype with a few counts. V and J are TRBV27 and TRBJ2-1; D is possibly TRBD1 (6 bases). CDR3 size: 12 residues. V shed 2 bases and J shed 9 bases, with 8 bases lying between them. Per the germline V gene, CDR1 is MNHEY and CDR2 is SMNVEV (reference sequence). The CDR3 region has the DNA TGTGCCAGCAGTTTAATACAGGGTGAGCAGTTCTTC. Its protein product is CASSLIQGEQFF.

This clonotype has only a few counts. The genes are TRBV27 and TRBJ1-1; 7 nucleotides align to TRBD1. CDR1 and CDR2 from the germline V gene are MNHEY and SMNVEV (reference sequence). The CDR3 loop spans 16 amino acids. V dropped 6 bases and J dropped 3; count of bases not matched to a gene: 13. The CDR3 nucleotides read TGTGCCAGCAGCTTGCAGGGGGGCGTGGGGGACACTGAAGCTTTCTTT. Amino acids: CASSLQGGVGDTEAFF.

This clonotype has only a few counts. The genes are TRBV7-6 and TRBJ2-1, with D perhaps assigned TRBD1 or TRBD2 (6 bases each). Germline V gene sequence: CDR1 SGHVS, CDR2 FNYEAQ. The CDR3 is 12 amino acids. Trimming pared 8 bases from V and 9 bases from J, leaving 14 bases between. CDR3 in amino acids: CASPRKGGEQFF. The CDR3 bases are TGTGCCAGCCCCCGGAAGGGGGGTGAGCAGTTCTTC.

The J gene is TRBJ2-7, the V gene TRBV2; 10 nucleotides match TRBD1. V shed 4 bases and J 4 bases; nucleotides not matched to a gene: 4. Per the germline V gene, CDR1 is SNHLY and CDR2 is FYNNEI. This CDR3 contains 14 residues. For the CDR3, the DNA is TGTGCCAGCAGTGCTCCGGGACAGGGGTACGAGCAGTACGTC. It encodes CASSAPGQGYEQYV.

The chain combines TRBV12-3 or TRBV12-4 with TRBJ1-4, with D possibly being TRBD1 (6 bases). This CDR3 has 12 residues. V lost 5 bases and J lost 10, with 11 bases in between. CDR3 in DNA: TGTGCCAGCAGTAAGGGGGACCGAAAACTGTTTTTT. This translates into CASSKGDRKLFF.

V is TRBV11-2 and J is TRBJ2-3; 8 bases line up with TRBD2. The CDR3 is 15 amino acids. Per germline, CDR1 SGHAT and CDR2 FQNNGV. The J segment lost 1 base and the V segment lost 5 bases, leaving 5 bases of the junction unmatched. The CDR3 bases are TGTGCCAGCAGCCGCGGGGGGTGGGGCACAGATACGCAGTATTTT. This translates into CASSRGGWGTDTQYF.

This clonotype was picked up a small number of times. V usage is TRBV7-4 and J usage is TRBJ2-6, with 7 positions matching TRBD2. Germline lookup yields CDR1 SGHVT and CDR2 SQSDAQ. V trimming: 1 base; J trimming: 0 bases; junction bases outside the gene matches: 0. The CDR3 length is 16 residues. CDR3 sequence reads: CASSLGGGSGANVLTF. The CDR3 nucleotides read TGTGCCAGCAGCTTAGGGGGGGGCTCTGGGGCCAACGTCCTGACTTTC.

This clonotype was observed at least ten times. CDR3 sequence: CASSIVAGGPSTDTQYF. As DNA, the CDR3 is TGTGCCAGCAGCATCGTAGCGGGGGGCCCTAGCACAGATACGCAGTATTTT. This chain uses TRBV7-2 with TRBJ2-3; 10 bases are shared with TRBD2. The germline gives CDR1 SGHTA, CDR2 FQGNSA. This CDR3 contains 17 residues. Unmatched junction bases numbered 8, after V lost 5 bases and J lost 0 bases. Combining the CDR3 with reference TRBV7-2 and TRBJ2-3 gives the whole variable domain GAGVSQSPSNKVTEKGKDVELRCDPISGHTALYWYRQSLGQGLEFLIYFQGNSAPDKSGLPSDRFSAERTGGSVSTLTIQRTQQEDSAVYLCASSIVAGGPSTDTQYFGPGTRLTVL.

The chain joins TRBV3-1 to TRBJ1-6; D unresolved. The V end lost 3 bases, the J end lost 9 bases, and 6 bases lay between the germline ends. Per the germline V gene, CDR1 is LGHDT and CDR2 is YNNKEL (reference sequence). This CDR3 has 12 residues. The CDR3 sequence is CASSQGTSPLHF. In DNA form, the CDR3 reads TGTGCCAGCAGCCAGGGAACTTCACCCCTCCACTTT.

The table lists this clonotype with a few counts. The CDR3, as DNA: TGTGCCAGCAGTTTCTCGGACAGGGGCGGTTTTTATAACTATGGCTACACCTTC. Its protein is CASSFSDRGGFYNYGYTF. J is TRBJ1-2 and V is TRBV27; 9 nucleotides agree with TRBD1. Per germline, CDR1 MNHEY and CDR2 SMNVEV (reference sequence). J gave up 1 base and V 3 bases, and 12 bases lay outside the gene matches. The CDR3 spans 18 residues.

This chain links TRBV7-9 with TRBJ2-4; D possibly corresponds to TRBD1 (5 bases). V gave up 1 base and J gave up 7 bases, with 17 bases separating them. Germline V CDR1 and CDR2: SEHNR, FQNEAQ (reference sequence). The CDR3 contains 16 residues. This CDR3 reads CASSLVAPGLGNIQYF. In nucleotides, the CDR3 is TGTGCCAGCAGCTTAGTGGCCCCAGGGTTGGGGAACATTCAGTACTTC.

This chain links TRBV7-9 with TRBJ1-2; D is ambiguous. The CDR3 is 14 residues long. Trimming left V 0 bases short and J 4 bases short, with 9 bases between. Per the germline V gene, CDR1 is SEHNR and CDR2 is FQNEAQ (reference sequence). The CDR3 protein is CASSLADGIYGYTF. The CDR3, as DNA: TGTGCCAGCAGCTTAGCGGATGGCATCTATGGCTACACCTTC.